This T cell receptor (beta chain) was found in a study of PD-1 blockade in classical Hodgkin lymphoma. Study at large: Patients received nivolumab 3 mg/kg intravenously every 2 weeks.

This clone was seen a single time. Its antigen is not identified. Every patient experienced relapse after autologous stem cell transplantation, and brentuximab vedotin exposure varied. The CDR3 extends over 14 amino acids. Trimming stripped 3 bases from V and 7 bases from J, with 14 bases between. Germline V gene sequence: CDR1 SGHVS, CDR2 FNYEAQ. Clones were sequenced by immunoSEQ multiplex PCR, and TCRdb holds only the in-frame ones, with some missing. The sample has approximately 43,000 clones, 86% seen once. General study findings and limits: Relative to healthy donors, newly diagnosed patients reportedly had lower baseline TCR diversity, which was reported as lower still in relapsed/refractory patients. By C4D1, diversity of CD4+ TCRs had risen significantly, whereas that of CD8+ TCRs had not. Newly diagnosed patients and complete responders had comparable diversity at baseline.

This TCR was recovered from a human donor with classical Hodgkin lymphoma. The sequencing here drew on peripheral blood mononuclear cells (PBMCs), taken before the second cycle of nivolumab. This sequence joins TRBV7-6 and TRBJ2-3; a weak D match, TRBD1 (6 bases). CDR3 in amino acids: CASSFPEQGNTQYF. The CDR3 DNA sequence: TGTGCCAGCAGCTTCCCGGAACAGGGAAATACGCAGTATTTT.